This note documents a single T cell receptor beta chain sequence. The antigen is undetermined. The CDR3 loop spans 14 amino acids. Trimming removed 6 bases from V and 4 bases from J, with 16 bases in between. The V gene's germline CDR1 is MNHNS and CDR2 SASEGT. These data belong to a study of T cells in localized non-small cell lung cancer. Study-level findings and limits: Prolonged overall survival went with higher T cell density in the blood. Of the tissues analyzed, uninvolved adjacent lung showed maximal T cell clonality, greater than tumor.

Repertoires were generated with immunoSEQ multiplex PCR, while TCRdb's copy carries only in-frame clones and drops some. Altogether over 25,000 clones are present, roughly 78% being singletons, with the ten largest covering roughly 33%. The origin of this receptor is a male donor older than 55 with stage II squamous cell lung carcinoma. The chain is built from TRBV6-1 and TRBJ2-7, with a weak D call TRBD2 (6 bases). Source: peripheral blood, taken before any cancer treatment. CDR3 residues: CASSLLGGTYEQYF. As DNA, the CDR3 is TGTGCCAGCAGCCTCCTGGGCGGGACTTACGAGCAGTACTTC.